Sequencing of this T cell receptor (beta chain) was carried out in a study of cytomegalovirus exposure and HLA in healthy donors. Study results and caveats: A list of 150 or so TCR beta chains associated with cytomegalovirus was given. V- and J-gene trimming in TCR beta was tied to a missense DCLRE1C variant by an analysis performed later. Information on immune exposure was restricted to one variable (CMV serostatus).

Germline values: CDR1 SEHNR, CDR2 FQNEAQ (reference sequence). Trimming removed 5 bases at V and 4 bases at J, with 6 bases between. The CDR3 sequence is 11 residues long. In this sample, this clone turned up a few times. Its antigen is not identified. Amplification used 60 Vbeta primers and 13 Jbeta primers. The data were produced by immunoSEQ multiplex PCR, yet TCRdb's version contains in-frame clones alone and is incomplete. The data show fewer than 200,000 clones, with 75% to 90% seen just once and roughly 1.9% held by the top ten. This clonotype was obtained from a human donor in good health. The material sequenced was PBMCs. This sequence joins TRBV7-9 and TRBJ2-7; D is uncertain. The CDR3 loop reads CASSVEYEQYF. The CDR3 region has the DNA TGTGCCAGCAGCGTGGAGTACGAGCAGTACTTC. Supplemented by reference TRBV7-9 and TRBJ2-7, the full variable domain reads DTGVSQNPRHKITKRGQNVTFRCDPISEHNRLYWYRQTLGQGPEFLTYFQNEAQLEKSRLLSDRFSAERPKGSFSTLEIQRTEQGDSAMYLCASSVEYEQYFGPGTRLTVT.